This record concerns one TCR beta chain sequence. Trimming left V 4 bases short and J 8 bases short, with 11 bases between. CDR3 length equals 12 residues. Germline CDR1 and CDR2: SEHNR and FQNEAQ (reference sequence). This record comes from a study of early T cells in non-severe SARS-CoV-2 infection. MiXCR, applied by TCRdb to the 5' RACE reads, yields one record per CDR3 protein. The table has 85,000 to 95,000 distinct CDR3 sequences, roughly 15% seen once. The sequence came from an adult who was a healthcare worker with PCR-confirmed SARS-CoV-2 infection or an uninfected control (not recorded which). The J gene is TRBJ1-2, the V gene TRBV7-9; D is ambiguous. Sequencing was performed on whole blood, taken at baseline. The CDR3 DNA sequence: TGTGCCAGCAGCTCCCACTTCGACGGCTACACCTTC. Translated, it gives CASSSHFDGYTF. The full variable domain, completed using reference TRBV7-9 and TRBJ1-2, is DTGVSQNPRHKITKRGQNVTFRCDPISEHNRLYWYRQTLGQGPEFLTYFQNEAQLEKSRLLSDRFSAERPKGSFSTLEIQRTEQGDSAMYLCASSSHFDGYTFGSGTRLTVV.